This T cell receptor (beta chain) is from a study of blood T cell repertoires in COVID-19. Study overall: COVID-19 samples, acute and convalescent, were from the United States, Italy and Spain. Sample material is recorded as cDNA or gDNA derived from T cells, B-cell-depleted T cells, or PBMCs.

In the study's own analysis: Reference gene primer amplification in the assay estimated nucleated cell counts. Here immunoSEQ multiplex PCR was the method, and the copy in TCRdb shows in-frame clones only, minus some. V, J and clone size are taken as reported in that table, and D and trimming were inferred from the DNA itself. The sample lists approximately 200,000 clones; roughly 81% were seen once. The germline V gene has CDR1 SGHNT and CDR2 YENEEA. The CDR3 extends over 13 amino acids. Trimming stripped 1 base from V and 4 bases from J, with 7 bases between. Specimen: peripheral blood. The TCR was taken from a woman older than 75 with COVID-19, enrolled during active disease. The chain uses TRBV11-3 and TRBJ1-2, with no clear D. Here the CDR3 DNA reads TGTGCCAGCAGCTTAGTCGCCAGCTATGGCTACACCTTC. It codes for CASSLVASYGYTF.